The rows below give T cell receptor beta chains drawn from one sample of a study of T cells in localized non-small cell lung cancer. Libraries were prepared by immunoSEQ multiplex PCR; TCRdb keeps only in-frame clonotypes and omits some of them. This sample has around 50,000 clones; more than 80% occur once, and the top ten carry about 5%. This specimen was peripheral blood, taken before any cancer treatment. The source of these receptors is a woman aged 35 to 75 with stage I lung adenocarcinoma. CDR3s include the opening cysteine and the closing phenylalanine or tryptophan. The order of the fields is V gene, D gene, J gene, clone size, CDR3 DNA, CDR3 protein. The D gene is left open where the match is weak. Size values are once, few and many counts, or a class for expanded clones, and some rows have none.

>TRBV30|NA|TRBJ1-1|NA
TGTGCCTGGAGTGTAATATACGAGGGTGAAGCTTTCTTT
CAWSVIYEGEAFF
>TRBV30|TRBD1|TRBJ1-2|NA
TGTGCCTGGAGTCTTCCGGGACAGGGGTCCCTCGTCTATGGCTACACCTTC
CAWSLPGQGSLVYGYTF
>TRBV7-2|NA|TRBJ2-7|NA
TGTGCCAGCAGCTCGCCTCTTGGGCGGGGCGGGCGTGAGCAGTACTTC
CASSSPLGRGGREQYF
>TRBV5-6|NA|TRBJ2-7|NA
TGTGCCAGCAGCTTGCCACCCCCGGGGTCGTCGCAGTACTTC
CASSLPPPGSSQYF
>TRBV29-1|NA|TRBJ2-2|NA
TGCAGCGTTGGCGGGACAGTGAACACCGGGGAGCTGTTTTTT
CSVGGTVNTGELFF
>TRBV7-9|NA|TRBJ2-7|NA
TGTGCCAGCAGCTTGGGACAAGGTCTGTACTTC
CASSLGQGLYF
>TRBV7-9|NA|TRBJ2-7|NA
TGTGCCAGCAGCTTAGCCGGTGGACAGAGAACCTACGAGCAGTACTTC
CASSLAGGQRTYEQYF
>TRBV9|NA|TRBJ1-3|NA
TGTGCCAGCAGCACTCAATTAAGCTGGGGAAACACCATATATTTT
CASSTQLSWGNTIYF
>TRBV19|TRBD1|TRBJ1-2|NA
TGTGCCGTTTCGGGACAGGGAAACTATGGCTACACCTTC
CAVSGQGNYGYTF
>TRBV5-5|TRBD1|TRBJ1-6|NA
TGTGCCAGCAGCTTGGATGGACAGGGGCTGAGTTCACCCCTCCACTTT
CASSLDGQGLSSPLHF
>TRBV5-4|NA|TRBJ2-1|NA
TGTGCCAGCAGCTCCGGAGGGGGGAGCTCCTACAATGAGCAGTTCTTC
CASSSGGGSSYNEQFF
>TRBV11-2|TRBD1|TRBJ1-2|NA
TGTGCCAGCAGCCACGTTCGGAAGGGGGCACATGGCTACACCTTC
CASSHVRKGAHGYTF
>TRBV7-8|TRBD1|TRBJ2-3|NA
TGTGCCAGCAGCTTAGACCTCCCCCGGGACAGGGGAGCGTATACGCAGTATTTT
CASSLDLPRDRGAYTQYF
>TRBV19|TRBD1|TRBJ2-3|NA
TGTGCCAGTAGTACGGGTGCGACAGGGGGGTATTCAGATACGCAGTATTTT
CASSTGATGGYSDTQYF
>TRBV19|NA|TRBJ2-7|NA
TGTGCCAGTAGTATAACAGGGCTAAACTACGAGCAGTACTTC
CASSITGLNYEQYF
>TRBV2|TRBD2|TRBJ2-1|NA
TGTGCCAGCAGAACTAGCGGGGGCTCCTACAATGAGCAGTTCTTC
CASRTSGGSYNEQFF
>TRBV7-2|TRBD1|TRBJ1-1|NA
TGTGCCAGCAGCCAGGGGGGCACTGAAGCTTTCTTT
CASSQGGTEAFF
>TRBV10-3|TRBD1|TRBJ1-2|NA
TGTGCCATCAGTGAGTTGAAGACAGGGGGCTTGAACTATGGCTACACCTTC
CAISELKTGGLNYGYTF
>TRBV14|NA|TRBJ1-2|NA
TGTGCCAGCAGCCCAAAGGCGGGACGGCAATTTAGTGGCTACACCTTC
CASSPKAGRQFSGYTF
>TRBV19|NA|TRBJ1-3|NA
TGTGCCAGTAGTATACTCGACAGTTCATACTCTGGAAACACCATATATTTT
CASSILDSSYSGNTIYF
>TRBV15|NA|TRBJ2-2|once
TGTGCCACCAGCAGGGACCCAACCGGGGAGCTGTTTTTT
CATSRDPTGELFF
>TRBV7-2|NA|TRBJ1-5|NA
TGTGCCAGCAGCCCCGGACGGCTTTTGAATCAGCCCCAGCATTTT
CASSPGRLLNQPQHF
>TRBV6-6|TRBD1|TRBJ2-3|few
TGTGCCAGCAGTTGGGGACAGGGCGCCACGCAGTATTTT
CASSWGQGATQYF
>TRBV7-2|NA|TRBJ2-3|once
TGTGCCAGCAGCTTAAGCTGGGGGAGCACAGATACGCAGTATTTT
CASSLSWGSTDTQYF
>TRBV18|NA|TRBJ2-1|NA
TGTGCCAGCTCACCACCTGTCAGGGTCTATGAGCAGTTCTTC
CASSPPVRVYEQFF
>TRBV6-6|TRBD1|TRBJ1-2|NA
TGTGCCAGCAGTAACCTACAGGGGGGAGGGGGCTACACCTTC
CASSNLQGGGGYTF
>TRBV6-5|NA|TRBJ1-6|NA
TGTGCCAGCAGTTACATAACAGAATATAATTCACCCCTCCACTTT
CASSYITEYNSPLHF
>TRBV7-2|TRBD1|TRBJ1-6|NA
TGTGCCAGCAGCCGGGACAGGGGGAGCTCCTATAATTCACCCCTCCACTTT
CASSRDRGSSYNSPLHF
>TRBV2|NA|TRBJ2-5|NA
TGTGCCAGCAGTCGGCGGGGCCCAGAGACCCAGTACTTC
CASSRRGPETQYF
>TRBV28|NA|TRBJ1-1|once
TGTGCCAGCAGTGCCTTAATGGCTCCTGAAGCTTTCTTT
CASSALMAPEAFF
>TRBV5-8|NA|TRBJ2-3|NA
TGTGCCAGCAGCTCTGTGGACGTTACAGATACGCAGTATTTT
CASSSVDVTDTQYF
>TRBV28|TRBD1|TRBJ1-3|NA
TGTGCCAGCAGTTTCAGAGGACAGGGGGCGCGCGGAAACACCATATATTTT
CASSFRGQGARGNTIYF
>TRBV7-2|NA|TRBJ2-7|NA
TGTGCCAGCAGCTTAGCCGCGGGACAGATCTACGAGCAGTACTTC
CASSLAAGQIYEQYF
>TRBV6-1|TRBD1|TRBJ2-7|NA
TGTGCCAGCAGTGCTGGGGGACAGGGGACCTACGAGCAGTACTTC
CASSAGGQGTYEQYF
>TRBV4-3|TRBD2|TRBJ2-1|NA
TGCGCCAGCAGCCAAGTGGGCGGGGGTGAACATGAGCAGTTCTTC
CASSQVGGGEHEQFF